Below, 8 T cell receptor beta chains from the same sample are listed, as sequenced in a study of CD8 T cells in ankylosing spondylitis. Study results and limitations: A motif of 7 to 9 highly homologous TCR beta variants was seen as apparently characteristic of ankylosing spondylitis blood.

TCRdb reprocessed the 5' RACE reads via MiXCR and lists one record per CDR3 protein. The sample has approximately 550,000 distinct CDR3 sequences; more than 9.5% are singletons. Their antigens are not known. What was sequenced was blood, either unsorted or a sorted T cell fraction (not recorded which). The receptors were sampled from a male donor with ankylosing spondylitis.

This chain joins TRBV3-1 and TRBJ2-1; D call uncertain. Germline V lookup: CDR1 LGHDT, CDR2 YNNKEL (reference sequence). The CDR3 spans 12 residues. Trimming pared 3 bases from V and 7 bases from J, leaving 7 bases between. The CDR3 loop is CASSHELNEQFF. The CDR3, as DNA: TGTGCCAGCAGCCATGAACTAAATGAGCAGTTCTTC.

The CDR3 DNA sequence: TGCAGTGCTCCGCGGGAGATGAACACAGATACGCAGTATTTT. This codes for CSAPREMNTDTQYF. V gene TRBV20-1 combines with J gene TRBJ2-3; TRBD2 matches 7 bases. The V and J ends lost 5 bases and 2 bases, in that order; junction bases with no gene match: 7. This CDR3 has 14 residues. Germline V CDR1 and CDR2: DFQATT, SNEGSKA (reference sequence).

In regard to this clonotype: One end of the junction varies from germline; a read error may be responsible. The rearrangement joins TRBV11-2 to TRBJ2-7, with D perhaps TRBD1 or TRBD2 (5 bases each). This CDR3 contains 11 residues. The germline V gene has CDR1 SGHAT and CDR2 FQNNGV. CDR3 protein: CASSLGPGKEF. CDR3 nucleotide sequence: TGTGCCAGCAGCTTGGGACCTGGGAAGGAGTTC.

This clonotype turned up a few times. This chain uses TRBV12-3 or TRBV12-4 with TRBJ1-3; D is possibly TRBD1 (5 bases). Trimming removed 7 bases from V and 6 bases from J, with 13 bases in between. This CDR3 contains 13 residues. Written as DNA, the CDR3 is TGTGCCAGCACTACGGGACTGAAAAACACCATATATTTT. Amino acid sequence: CASTTGLKNTIYF.

The chain employs TRBV5-1 and TRBJ1-4; unclear D gene. CDR3 length equals 16 residues. Looked up from germline, CDR1 is SGHRS and CDR2 is YFSETQ. V was clipped by 0 bases and J by 5 bases, with 14 bases between them. The CDR3, as DNA: TGCGCCAGCAGCTTGGCCCCAGGTGAAATCAATGAAAAACTGTTTTTT. Translation: CASSLAPGEINEKLFF.

This clonotype was counted a few times. The V and J genes are TRBV10-2 and TRBJ1-3; TRBD1 matches at 10 bases. Germline V gives CDR1 WSHSY, CDR2 SAAADI. The CDR3 runs to 16 residues. Unmatched junction bases numbered 10, after V lost 8 bases and J lost 3 bases. CDR3: CASGRDRGLDGNTIYF. The CDR3 bases are TGCGCCAGCGGGAGAGACAGGGGGCTTGATGGAAACACCATATATTTT.

J is TRBJ1-5 and V is TRBV12-3 or TRBV12-4, with TRBD1 matching over 7 bases. CDR3 length: 16 residues. V lost 6 bases, J lost 4 bases, and 12 bases stayed unmatched. CDR3 residues: CASSPSLEQGNQPQHF. The CDR3 DNA reads as TGTGCCAGCAGCCCTAGTTTGGAACAGGGGAATCAGCCCCAGCATTTT.

The chain is built from TRBV12-2 and TRBJ2-7; TRBD1 is the table's D call, not checked against the DNA. TRBV12-2 is shown as a pseudogene. The length of the CDR3 is 13 residues. CDR3 sequence (DNA): TGTGCAAGTCGCTCCCCGGAGTGGGCCGAGCAGTACGTC. It codes for CASRSPEWAEQYV.